This T cell receptor beta chain was identified during a study of OX40 agonist ivuxolimab in advanced cancers. Study-wide background: From about 20 to 79 years was the age range, with a mean of around 60 years, and about 78% were male.

The CDR3 runs to 15 residues. Germline CDR1 is MNHEY and CDR2 is SMNVEV (reference sequence). With 7 bases clipped from V and 0 bases from J, the junction kept 5 bases outside the gene matches. Study-wide findings and caveats: CD4+ and CD8+ blood T cells expanded clonally by week 6 at 0.1 to 3.0 mg/kg.

Produced via immunoSEQ multiplex PCR; TCRdb's table is partial and in-frame only. The sample carries some 70,000 clones, about 87% recorded once. As regards this clone: Its specificity is not known.

The receptor comes from an adult with an advanced solid tumor such as melanoma, head and neck, liver or kidney cancer. V usage is TRBV27 and J usage is TRBJ2-1, with TRBD2 identical over 8 bases. The source material was CD4+ or CD8+ T cells sorted from blood, sampled in a trial of the OX40 agonist ivuxolimab. Here the CDR3 DNA reads TGTGCCAGCACCCCGGGGGGGAGCTCCTACAATGAGCAGTTCTTC. It codes for CASTPGGSSYNEQFF.